The 8 T cell receptor beta chains given below trace back to one sample, sequenced in a study of blood T cells in healthy people across ages. The second PCR ran about 6 to 11 cycles with a sample-barcoded 5' primer and J-beta primers. TCRdb fed the 5' RACE reads into MiXCR, producing one record per CDR3 protein. In the table there are some 690,000 distinct CDR3 sequences, over 20% of which are singletons. The sample was blood. These receptor sequences come from a man aged 70 or older in good health.

The chain has TRBV30 and TRBJ2-2; 7 bases are a match to TRBD1. The ends lost 4 bases at V and 2 bases at J; junction bases unmatched: 7. The germline V gene encodes CDR1 GTSNPN and CDR2 SVGIG (reference sequence). The CDR3 spans 15 residues. CDR3 sequence: CAWKQGMANTGELFF. The DNA for the CDR3 is TGTGCCTGGAAACAGGGGATGGCCAACACCGGGGAGCTGTTTTTT. The entire variable domain, with the rest obtained from reference TRBV30 and TRBJ2-2, is as follows: SQTIHQWPATLVQPVGSPLSLECTVEGTSNPNLYWYRQAAGRGLQLLFYSVGIGQISSEVPQNLSASRPQDRQFILSSKKLLLSDSGFYLCAWKQGMANTGELFFGEGSRLTVL.

This clonotype was counted between two and nine times. This chain connects TRBV3-1 to TRBJ1-1; D call uncertain. V was clipped by 1 base and J by 5 bases, with 11 bases between them. CDR3 length: 14 amino acids. Germline-derived CDR1 and CDR2 are LGHDT and YNNKEL (reference sequence). This CDR3 is CASSQAPGVTEAFF. CDR3 DNA sequence: TGTGCCAGCAGCCAAGCCCCAGGCGTGACTGAAGCTTTCTTT. Full variable domain (outside the CDR3, taken from reference TRBV3-1 and TRBJ1-1): DTAVSQTPKYLVTQMGNDKSIKCEQNLGHDTMYWYKQDSKKFLKIMFSYNNKELIINETVPNRFSPKSPDKAHLNLHINSLELGDSAVYFCASSQAPGVTEAFFGQGTRLTVV.

Remarks on this clonotype: This clone may be a read error of a much larger clone one base away. V gene TRBV2 combines with J gene TRBJ2-4, with D uncertain. The CDR3 consists of 13 residues. Germline V CDR1 and CDR2: SNHLY, FYNNEI. Between the trimmed V and J ends, which lost 0 bases and 11 bases, there was a span of 11 bases. CDR3 DNA: TGTGCCAGCAGTGAAGCTGTCCACGCCCTTCAGTACTTC. Amino acids: CASSEAVHALQYF.

This clonotype was detected only a few times. The chain joins TRBV4-1 to TRBJ1-1, with 12 positions matching TRBD1. Germline lookup yields CDR1 MGHRA and CDR2 YSYEKL. After removal of 3 bases from V and 1 base from J, the junction contained 3 bases not matched to a gene. This CDR3 region has 16 residues. The DNA for the CDR3 is TGCGCCAGCAGCCATGGGACAGGGGGCCCGAACACTGAAGCTTTCTTT. It yields the protein CASSHGTGGPNTEAFF.

The sample holds a few counts of this clonotype. This sequence joins TRBV29-1 and TRBJ2-2; 7 positions match TRBD1. V dropped 2 bases and J dropped 7; count of bases not matched to a gene: 1. This CDR3 has 12 amino acids. Germline-derived CDR1 and CDR2 are SQVTM and ANQGSEA. The CDR3 sequence: CSVEPGGGELFF. DNA for the CDR3: TGCAGCGTTGAACCAGGGGGCGGGGAGCTGTTTTTT.

The rearrangement links TRBV20-1 to TRBJ2-3, with D possibly being TRBD1 (6 bases). Germline CDR1 and CDR2: DFQATT and SNEGSKA (reference sequence). Between the trimmed V and J ends, which lost 3 bases and 2 bases, there was a span of 12 bases. The CDR3 is 14 residues long. DNA of the CDR3: TGCAGTGCTAGTAAAGGACAGTACACAGATACGCAGTATTTT. Its translation: CSASKGQYTDTQYF.

The chain has TRBV20-1 and TRBJ2-4; 13 positions agree with TRBD2. The CDR3 is made up of 15 amino acids. Germline CDR1 and CDR2: DFQATT and SNEGSKA (reference sequence). With V trimmed by 4 bases and J by 3 bases, 3 bases remained unmatched. CDR3 loop: CSATLAGGHKNIQYF. As DNA, the CDR3 is TGCAGTGCTACACTAGCGGGGGGGCACAAAAACATTCAGTACTTC.

The chain links TRBV3-1 to TRBJ2-1; D gene uncertain. The CDR3 covers 16 residues. Trimming cost V 2 bases and J 0 bases, with 11 bases left between them. Germline loops: CDR1 LGHDT, CDR2 YNNKEL (reference sequence). The CDR3 sequence: CASSQPSRSSYNEQFF. The DNA of the CDR3 is TGTGCCAGCAGCCAACCCTCAAGGAGCTCCTACAATGAGCAGTTCTTC.